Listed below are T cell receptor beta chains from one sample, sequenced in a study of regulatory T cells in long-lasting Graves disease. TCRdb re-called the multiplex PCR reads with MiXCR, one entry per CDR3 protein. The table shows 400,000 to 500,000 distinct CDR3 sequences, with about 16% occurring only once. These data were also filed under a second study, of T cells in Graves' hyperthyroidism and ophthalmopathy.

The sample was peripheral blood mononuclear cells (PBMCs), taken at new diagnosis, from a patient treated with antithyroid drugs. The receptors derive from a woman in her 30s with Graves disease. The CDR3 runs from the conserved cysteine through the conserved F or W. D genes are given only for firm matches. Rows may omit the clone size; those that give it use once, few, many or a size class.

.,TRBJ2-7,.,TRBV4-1,TGCGCCAGCAGCCAAGACCTGCACCCCTACGAGCAGTACTTC,CASSQDLHPYEQYF
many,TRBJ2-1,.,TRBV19,TGTGCCAGTAGTATATTAATCGGGCCCTATGAGCAGTTCTTC,CASSILIGPYEQFF
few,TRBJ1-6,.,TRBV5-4,TGTGCCAGCGGACTCTCTGATTCACCCCTCCACTTT,CASGLSDSPLHF
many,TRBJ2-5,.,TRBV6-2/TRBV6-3,TGTGCCTCCCAGGGAGAGACCCAGTACTTC,CASQGETQYF
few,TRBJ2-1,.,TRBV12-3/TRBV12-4,TGTGCCAGCAGCCGCTTCGGGCGTGGGAATGAGCAGTTCTTC,CASSRFGRGNEQFF
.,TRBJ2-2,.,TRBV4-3,TGCGCCAGCAGCCGCAGCTCAAGTGGGAGCCGGGAGCTGTTTTTT,CASSRSSSGSRELFF
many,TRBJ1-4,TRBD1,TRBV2,TGTGCCAGCAGTACAGGGGGCGCTTGGGAAAAACTGTTTTTT,CASSTGGAWEKLFF
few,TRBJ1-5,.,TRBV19,TGTGCCAGTAGTAGGGGGACTCAGCCCCAGCATTTT,CASSRGTQPQHF
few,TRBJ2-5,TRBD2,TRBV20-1,TGCAGTGCCCAACTAGCGGGAGGGGAGACCCAGTACTTC,CSAQLAGGETQYF
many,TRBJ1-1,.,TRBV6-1,TGTGCCAGCAGTGGACAGGTAGGGGGTGAAGCTTTCTTT,CASSGQVGGEAFF
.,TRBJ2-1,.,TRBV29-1,TGCAGCGTCTCGGGACATCCGAATTACAATGAGCAGTTCTTC,CSVSGHPNYNEQFF
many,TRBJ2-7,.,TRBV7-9,TGTGCCAGCAGCACACGGGACGGCCCCTACGAGCAGTACTTC,CASSTRDGPYEQYF
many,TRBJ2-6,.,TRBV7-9,TGTGCCAGCAGCTTAGGCACAGGGAGCCCTGGGGCCAACGTCCTGACTTTC,CASSLGTGSPGANVLTF
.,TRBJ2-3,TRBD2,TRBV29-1,TGCAGCGTTGATAAGAGCGGGAGTAGGGATACGCAGTATTTT,CSVDKSGSRDTQYF
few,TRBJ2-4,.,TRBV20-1,TGCAGTGCTAGAGATTTCGAGGGAGAATCGTCATACATTCAGTACTTC,CSARDFEGESSYIQYF
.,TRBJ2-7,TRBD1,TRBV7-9,TGTGCCAGCAGCACCCTATCCCGGGACAGGGGTATCTACGAGCAGTACTTC,CASSTLSRDRGIYEQYF
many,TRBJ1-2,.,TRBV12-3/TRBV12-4,TGTGCCAGCAGTTTTCACAGGGCGCGAGGCTACACCTTC,CASSFHRARGYTF
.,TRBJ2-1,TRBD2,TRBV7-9,TGTGCCAGCAGCAGCCCCCGGACTAGCGGGACGTATAACTCCTACAATGAGCAGCTCTTC,CASSSPRTSGTYNSYNEQLF
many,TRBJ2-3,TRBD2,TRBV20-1,TGCAGTGCCGGGACTAGCGGCACAGATACGCAGTATTTT,CSAGTSGTDTQYF
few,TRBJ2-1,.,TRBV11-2,TGTGCCAGCAGTTCATCCGACGCCCGCAATGAGCAGTTCTTC,CASSSSDARNEQFF
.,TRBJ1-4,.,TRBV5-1,TGCGCCAGCAGCCGGACCTTCCATAATGAAAAACTGTTTTTT,CASSRTFHNEKLFF
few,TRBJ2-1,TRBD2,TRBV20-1,TGCAGTGCTAGTTTTCCGGGACTAGCGGGAGTTGGACCCCGGGGCTCCTACAATGAGCAGTTCTTC,CSASFPGLAGVGPRGSYNEQFF
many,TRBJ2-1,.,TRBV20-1,TGCAGTGCTAGGACCGTGAATGAGCAGTTCTTC,CSARTVNEQFF
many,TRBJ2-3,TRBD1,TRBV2,TGTGCCAGCAGTCCTCGGGGAGTGGACAGGGGGAGGACAGATACGCAGTATTTT,CASSPRGVDRGRTDTQYF
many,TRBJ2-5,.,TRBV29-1,TGCAGCGCCAGACGGAACCAAGAGACCCAGTACTTC,CSARRNQETQYF
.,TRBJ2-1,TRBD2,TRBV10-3,TGTGCCAGTACTGATAGCGGGACCGCCGGGTACGAGCAGTTCTTC,CASTDSGTAGYEQFF
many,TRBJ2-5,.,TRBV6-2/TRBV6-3,TGTGCCAGCAGTTATCTACAGGGTGGAGAGACCCAGTACTTC,CASSYLQGGETQYF
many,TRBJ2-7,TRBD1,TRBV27,TGTGCCAGCACCCTGGTGGGACAGAACTACGAGCAGTACTTC,CASTLVGQNYEQYF
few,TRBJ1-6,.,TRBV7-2,TGTGCCAGCAGAAACAGGGCAGGAATTGATTCACCCCTCCACTTT,CASRNRAGIDSPLHF
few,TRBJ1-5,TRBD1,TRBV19,TGTGCCAGTATCGACAGGGGTCGGGGCAATCAGCCCCAGCATTTT,CASIDRGRGNQPQHF
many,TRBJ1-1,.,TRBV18,TGTGCCAGCTCACCGCGCCACGAAGCTTTCTTT,CASSPRHEAFF
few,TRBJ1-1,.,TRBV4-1,TGCGCCAGCAGCCGAAACAGGGATATGGGGAACACTGAAGCTTTCTTT,CASSRNRDMGNTEAFF
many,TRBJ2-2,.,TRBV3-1,TGTGCCAGCAGCCAAGATTCGGGCTCGTGGGAGCGGTCCAGCGGCACCGGGGAGCTGTTTTTT,CASSQDSGSWERSSGTGELFF
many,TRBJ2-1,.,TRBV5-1,TGCGCCAGCCACCTTGGCCCAACTTTTTACAATGAGCAGTTCTTC,CASHLGPTFYNEQFF
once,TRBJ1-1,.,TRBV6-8,TGTGCCAGCAGTTACCGGGGGGGACCTGAAGCTTTCTTT,CASSYRGGPEAFF
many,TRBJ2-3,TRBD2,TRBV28,TGTGCCAGCAGTCCATGGGCTAGCGGGAGCACAGATACGCAGTATTTT,CASSPWASGSTDTQYF
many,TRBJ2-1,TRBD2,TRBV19,TGTGCCAGTAGTATCCCGGGACTAGCGGGAGACAATGAGCAGTTCTTC,CASSIPGLAGDNEQFF
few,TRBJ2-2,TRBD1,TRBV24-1,TGTGCCACCAGTGACCCGAACAGGGGGCAGATCGGGGAGCTGTTTTTT,CATSDPNRGQIGELFF
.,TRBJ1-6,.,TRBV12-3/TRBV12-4,TGTGCCAGCAGTCCGCCGGGCCTCGATAATTCACCCCTCCACTTT,CASSPPGLDNSPLHF
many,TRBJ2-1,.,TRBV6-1,TGTGCCAGCAGTCACCTCCCGGACCGAGACTACAATGAGCAGTTCTTC,CASSHLPDRDYNEQFF
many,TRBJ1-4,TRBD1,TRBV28,TGTGCCAGCAGTTTAGAGCAGGGGGACGGGGAAAAACTGTTTTTT,CASSLEQGDGEKLFF
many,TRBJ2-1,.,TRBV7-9,TGTGCCAGCAGCCTACCGTCGTGGGGATCCTCCTACAATGAGCAGTTCTTC,CASSLPSWGSSYNEQFF
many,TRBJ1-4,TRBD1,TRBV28,TGTGCCAGCAGTCTCAGGGGGGTAAATGAAAAACTGTTTTTT,CASSLRGVNEKLFF
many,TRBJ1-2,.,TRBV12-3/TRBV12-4,TGTGCCAGCAGTTTCCGGGGGCTCTATGGCTACACCTTC,CASSFRGLYGYTF
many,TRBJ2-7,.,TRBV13,TGTGCCAGCAGCCCTGGGATAGCGGCGTCCTACGAGCAGTACTTC,CASSPGIAASYEQYF
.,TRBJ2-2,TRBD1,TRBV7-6,TGTGCCAGCAGCCAAAACAGGGGGATCACCGGGGAGCTGTTTTTT,CASSQNRGITGELFF
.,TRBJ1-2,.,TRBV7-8,TGTGCCAGCAGCGAGCGCGGGGCAGGGTCGAGACTCTTC,CASSERGAGSRLF
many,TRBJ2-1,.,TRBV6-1,TGTGCCAGCAGTGCGCGGGGCTCCTACAATGAGCAGTTCTTC,CASSARGSYNEQFF
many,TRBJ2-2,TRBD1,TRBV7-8,TGTGCCAGCAGCTTAGGAGGACAGGGAGCGAACACCGGGGAGCTGTTTTTT,CASSLGGQGANTGELFF
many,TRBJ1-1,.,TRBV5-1,TGTGCCAGCAGCTTGGCAGGGGTCCCTGAAGCTTTCTTT,CASSLAGVPEAFF
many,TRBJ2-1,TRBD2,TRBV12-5,TGTGCTAGTGGTTTGGAAACGGGACTAGCGACCTACAATGAGCAGTTCTTC,CASGLETGLATYNEQFF
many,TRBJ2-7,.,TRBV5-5,TGTGCCAGCAGCTTATTGGGACACCTGACCTACGAGCAGTACTTC,CASSLLGHLTYEQYF
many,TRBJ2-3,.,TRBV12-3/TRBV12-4,TGTGCCAGCAGCTCCGGGACTTCTTATCACACAGATACGCAGTATTTT,CASSSGTSYHTDTQYF
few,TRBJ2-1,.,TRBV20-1,TGCAGTGCTGCCCCGATGGGTGAGCAGTTCTTC,CSAAPMGEQFF
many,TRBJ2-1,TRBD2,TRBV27,TGTGCCAGCAGTTTCGGGACTAGCGGGTCGGATGAGCAGTTCTTC,CASSFGTSGSDEQFF
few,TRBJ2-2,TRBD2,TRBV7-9,TGTGCCAGCAGCTTAAGCGGGAGCAGCGGGGAGCTGTTTTTT,CASSLSGSSGELFF
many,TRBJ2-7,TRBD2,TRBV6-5,TGTGCCAGCAGTTATACTAGCGGGAGAGCCTACGAGCAGTACTTC,CASSYTSGRAYEQYF
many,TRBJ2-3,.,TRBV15,TGTGCCACCAGCAGGTCCCCTCTGGATACGCAGTATTTT,CATSRSPLDTQYF